Below, 18 T cell receptor beta chains from the same sample are listed, as sequenced in a study of shared T cell receptors in the human thymus. Some clones are missing from TCRdb's copy, which holds only in-frame ones; the method was immunoSEQ multiplex PCR. The sample consists of about 380,000 clones, more than 85% of them appearing once. Specimen: thymocytes. Source of these receptors: a human donor.

This chain links TRBV27 with TRBJ1-4; TRBD1 is a possible D gene (5 bases). Trimming removed 1 base at V and 5 bases at J, with 11 bases between. This CDR3 contains 15 residues. The V gene's germline CDR1 is MNHEY and CDR2 SMNVEV (reference sequence). The DNA for the CDR3 is TGTGCCAGCAGTTTATTTCGGGACGGAAATGAAAAACTGTTTTTT. Translated: CASSLFRDGNEKLFF.

The J gene is TRBJ2-3, the V gene TRBV7-9; no clear D. V was pared by 0 bases and J by 0 bases, with 16 bases between. Germline V gives CDR1 SEHNR, CDR2 FQNEAQ (reference sequence). The CDR3 has 18 amino acids. CDR3: CASSLARGRKASTDTQYF. The DNA of the CDR3 is TGTGCCAGCAGCTTAGCTAGAGGTCGGAAAGCTAGCACAGATACGCAGTATTTT.

This chain connects TRBV14 to TRBJ2-6; D remains ambiguous. The CDR3 is 15 amino acids. V was shortened by 4 bases and J by 8 bases, with 15 bases between the two germline ends. CDR1 and CDR2 (germline): SGHDN, FVKESK. The CDR3 sequence: CASSLSRSITNVLTF. The DNA of the CDR3 is TGTGCCAGCAGCCTTTCGCGGAGTATAACCAACGTCCTGACTTTC.

The V gene is TRBV6-4, the J gene TRBJ2-5, with D possibly TRBD1 on 6 matching bases. The better agreement between TRBJ2-7 and the DNA end casts doubt on the J call. Germline CDR1 reads MRHNA; CDR2 reads SNTAGT. This CDR3 spans 15 amino acids. The CDR3 loop reads CASSDRVGGSYEQYF. The CDR3 nucleotides read TGTGCCAGCAGTGATCGTGTAGGGGGCTCCTACGAGCAGTACTTC.

This rearrangement joins TRBV19 to TRBJ2-7; D is unclear. V was trimmed by 2 bases and J by 0 bases, leaving 20 bases between them. The germline V gene encodes CDR1 LNHDA and CDR2 SQIVND (reference sequence). This CDR3 is 18 amino acids long. The CDR3 loop is CASSIIILTRGSSYEQYF. DNA of the CDR3: TGTGCCAGTAGTATAATAATTCTTACTCGAGGAAGCTCCTACGAGCAGTACTTC.

DNA for the CDR3: TGCGCCAGCAGCCAGGATTGGGACAGGGCCTTCCGGGATACGCAGTATTTT. Its translation: CASSQDWDRAFRDTQYF. The chain uses TRBV5-1 and TRBJ2-3; TRBD1 aligns across 9 bases. CDR3 length: 17 amino acids. With V trimmed by 4 bases and J by 6 bases, 15 bases remained unmatched. Germline CDR1 reads SGHRS; CDR2 reads YFSETQ.

The chain has TRBV7-6 and TRBJ2-2; a weak D match, TRBD1 (6 bases). V lost 5 bases, J lost 0 bases, and 16 bases lay in between. CDR1 SGHVS and CDR2 FNYEAQ come from the germline V gene. The length of the CDR3 is 17 residues. CDR3 region: CASSHIRQAPNTGELFF. CDR3 nucleotide sequence: TGTGCCAGCAGCCACATCCGACAGGCCCCGAACACCGGGGAGCTGTTTTTT.

The chain uses TRBV27 and TRBJ2-5; no clear D gene. There are 15 residues in the CDR3. Germline-derived CDR1 and CDR2 are MNHEY and SMNVEV (reference sequence). The V and J ends lost 5 bases and 1 base respectively, with 14 bases between them. The DNA of the CDR3 is TGTGCCAGCAGTCCTATTCAGGCCCCCCAAGAGACCCAGTACTTC. Protein: CASSPIQAPQETQYF.

V gene TRBV15 combines with J gene TRBJ2-3, with D possibly being TRBD1 or TRBD2 (5 bases each). CDR1 is LNHNV and CDR2 is YYDKDF in the germline V gene (reference sequence). Trimming removed 7 bases from V and 1 base from J, with 15 bases in between. The CDR3 is 15 amino acids. The CDR3 spells CATTRGPVRTDTQYF. CDR3 bases: TGTGCCACCACGAGGGGACCCGTACGCACAGATACGCAGTATTTT.

The V call is TRBV5-1, the J call TRBJ1-1; D is unclear. V lost 2 bases to trimming and J lost 2 bases, with 19 bases between them. The length of the CDR3 is 17 residues. CDR1 is SGHRS and CDR2 is YFSETQ in the germline V gene. The CDR3 here is CASSFTPRGQKNTEAFF. CDR3 sequence (DNA): TGCGCCAGCAGCTTTACCCCTCGGGGTCAGAAAAACACTGAAGCTTTCTTT.

V usage is TRBV29-1 and J usage is TRBJ2-3; 7 positions match TRBD2. Germline V lookup: CDR1 SQVTM, CDR2 ANQGSEA. There are 13 residues in the CDR3. V shed 3 bases and J 6 bases; nucleotides not matched to a gene: 6. The CDR3 loop reads CSVEREKVDTQYF. The CDR3 nucleotides read TGCAGCGTTGAGCGGGAGAAGGTGGATACGCAGTATTTT.

This chain's CDR3 is CASSLPSTGELFF. CDR3 sequence (DNA): TGCGCCAGCAGCTTGCCTTCCACCGGGGAGCTGTTTTTT. The V call is TRBV5-1, the J call TRBJ2-2; D unresolved. Germline V gene data show CDR1 as SGHRS and CDR2 as YFSETQ. The CDR3 sequence is 13 residues long. Trimming removed 1 base from V and 4 bases from J, with 5 bases in between.

The rearrangement joins TRBV29-1 to TRBJ2-5; D might be TRBD1 or TRBD2, each matching 5 bases. Germline V gene sequence: CDR1 SQVTM, CDR2 ANQGSEA. V lost 2 bases and J lost 0, with 25 bases in between. There are 19 residues in the CDR3. The CDR3 nucleotides are TGCAGCGTTGAAAGAGTTCGGGGCCCCAGTACCTCTCACCAAGAGACCCAGTACTTC. Translated: CSVERVRGPSTSHQETQYF.

The rearrangement joins TRBV9 to TRBJ1-1, with D possibly TRBD1 on 5 matching bases. Deletions cut 7 bases from V and 0 bases from J, with 10 bases between. Per germline, CDR1 SGDLS and CDR2 YYNGEE. The CDR3 has 13 residues. CDR3 in DNA: TGTGCCAGCGGTACAGGACTGAACACTGAAGCTTTCTTT. It encodes CASGTGLNTEAFF.

V usage is TRBV19 and J usage is TRBJ1-5; no clear D. V dropped 6 bases and J dropped 7 bases, with 19 bases sitting between them. There are 15 residues in the CDR3. Germline V CDR1 and CDR2: LNHDA, SQIVND (reference sequence). This CDR3 reads CASRRRVECGQPQHF. The CDR3 bases are TGTGCCAGTAGGAGGAGGGTCGAGTGTGGGCAGCCCCAGCATTTT.

The rearrangement uses TRBV19 and TRBJ2-3, with 8 bases that match TRBD1. The CDR3 has 17 residues. V was clipped by 4 bases and J by 2 bases; unmatched bases: 11. Germline-derived CDR1 and CDR2 are LNHDA and SQIVND (reference sequence). CDR3: CASSTDWDRNFTDTQYF. CDR3 nucleotide sequence: TGTGCCAGTAGTACCGATTGGGACAGGAACTTCACAGATACGCAGTATTTT.

The chain combines TRBV29-1 with TRBJ1-2; D is perhaps TRBD1 (6 bases). The CDR3 totals 16 residues. Between the trimmed V and J ends, which lost 3 bases and 4 bases, there was a span of 21 bases. Germline CDR1 reads SQVTM; CDR2 reads ANQGSEA. In DNA form, the CDR3 reads TGCAGCGTTGAGGGGGCAGCCTTCTCGGGGGCCTATGGCTACACCTTC. This translates into CSVEGAAFSGAYGYTF.

The gene calls are TRBV6-5 and TRBJ2-7, with 8 positions matching TRBD1. Germline assignment: CDR1 MNHEY and CDR2 SVGAGI. Unmatched junction bases numbered 6, after V lost 8 bases and J lost 0 bases. This CDR3 has 14 amino acids. In nucleotides, the CDR3 is TGTGCCAGCCGGCCCGGGACAGGCTCCTACGAGCAGTACTTC. Translated: CASRPGTGSYEQYF.